The 8 T cell receptor beta chains below all came from one sample that was sequenced in a study of regulatory T cells in long-lasting Graves disease. This sample's time point: newly diagnosed GD, antithyroid drugs for less than 3 months. Making the TCR library involved RNA that had been extracted from PBMCs. HTBI primers from iRepertoire and Arm-PCR of CDR3 regions yielded the TCR beta libraries. Each CDR3 protein is one row after TCRdb ran MiXCR on the multiplex PCR reads. This sample has about 360,000 distinct CDR3 sequences; around 15% occur once, and the top ten carry around 21%. This same sample was also taken into another study, of T cells in Graves' hyperthyroidism and ophthalmopathy.

The sequencing used peripheral blood mononuclear cells (PBMCs), collected at new diagnosis, from a patient treated with antithyroid drugs. These receptor sequences come from a woman between 18 and 30 years old with Graves disease.

This clonotype was recorded many times. The chain employs TRBV30 and TRBJ1-2, with a weak D call TRBD1 (6 bases). The V gene lost 0 bases and the J gene lost 8 bases, with 13 bases spanning the gap. The length of the CDR3 is 13 residues. Germline V gives CDR1 GTSNPN, CDR2 SVGIG (reference sequence). The CDR3: CAWSVGVGGGYTF. CDR3 in DNA: TGTGCCTGGAGTGTCGGGGTAGGGGGAGGCTACACCTTC.

This clonotype was observed a handful of times. The gene calls are TRBV6-1 and TRBJ1-1; D may be TRBD1 (5 bases). V lost 6 bases to trimming and J lost 3 bases, with 11 bases between them. Germline V gene data show CDR1 as MNHNS and CDR2 as SASEGT. The CDR3 is 13 amino acids. CDR3 sequence reads: CASRPTQDTEAFF. The CDR3 DNA reads as TGTGCCAGCAGACCGACACAGGACACTGAAGCTTTCTTT.

The chain combines TRBV18 with TRBJ2-1, with 8 positions matching TRBD2. CDR1 is KGHSH, CDR2 LQKENI, per germline. V was pared by 1 base and J by 9 bases, with 5 bases of the junction left unmatched. The CDR3 consists of 14 residues. The CDR3 DNA is TGTGCCAGCTCACCACAGGGCCTAGCGGGTGAGCAGTTCTTC. Residues: CASSPQGLAGEQFF.

The table lists this clonotype with a few counts. The rearrangement uses TRBV6-5 and TRBJ1-2; possibly TRBD1 for D (5 bases). With 0 bases removed from V and 5 bases from J, the gap between germline ends came to 13 bases. Germline V lookup: CDR1 MNHEY, CDR2 SVGAGI. The CDR3 loop spans 15 amino acids. CDR3 loop: CASSYSTSGGYGYTF. CDR3 bases: TGTGCCAGCAGTTACTCCACTTCGGGGGGATATGGCTACACCTTC.

This clonotype was observed many times. The V call is TRBV12-3 or TRBV12-4, the J call TRBJ2-5, with 8 bases aligning to TRBD1. The CDR3 has 13 residues. The J segment lost 5 bases and the V segment lost 6 bases, leaving 5 bases of the junction unmatched. For the CDR3, the DNA is TGTGCCAGCAGAGCAGGGGGCGCGGAGACCCAGTACTTC. Encoded protein: CASRAGGAETQYF.

In regard to this clonotype: The junction differs from germline at one of its ends, possibly a read error. This chain joins TRBV5-1 and TRBJ2-5; D possibly matches TRBD1 or TRBD2 (6 bases each). The CDR3 sequence is 14 residues long. CDR1 is SGHRS, CDR2 YFSETQ, per germline. The CDR3 sequence is CASRRGAGQEIQYF. The DNA of the CDR3 is TGCGCCAGCAGAAGGGGGGCAGGTCAAGAGATCCAGTACTTC.

This clonotype was recorded many times. The gene calls are TRBV7-2 and TRBJ2-1; 8 bases match TRBD2. The CDR3 length is 16 residues. With 5 bases clipped from V and 7 bases from J, the junction kept 13 bases outside the gene matches. Looked up from germline, CDR1 is SGHTA and CDR2 is FQGNSA. In DNA, the CDR3 is TGTGCCAGCAGCCTTCAAGCATCGGGAGGGCCGAATGAGCAGTTCTTC. This codes for CASSLQASGGPNEQFF.

The V and J genes are TRBV5-1 and TRBJ1-2; D remains ambiguous. Germline V gene data show CDR1 as SGHRS and CDR2 as YFSETQ. Trimming took off 0 bases at V and 6 bases at J, with 9 bases between the two ends. The CDR3 loop spans 13 amino acids. CDR3 sequence: CASSLANTNGYTF. As DNA, the CDR3 is TGCGCCAGCAGCTTGGCCAATACGAATGGCTACACCTTC.